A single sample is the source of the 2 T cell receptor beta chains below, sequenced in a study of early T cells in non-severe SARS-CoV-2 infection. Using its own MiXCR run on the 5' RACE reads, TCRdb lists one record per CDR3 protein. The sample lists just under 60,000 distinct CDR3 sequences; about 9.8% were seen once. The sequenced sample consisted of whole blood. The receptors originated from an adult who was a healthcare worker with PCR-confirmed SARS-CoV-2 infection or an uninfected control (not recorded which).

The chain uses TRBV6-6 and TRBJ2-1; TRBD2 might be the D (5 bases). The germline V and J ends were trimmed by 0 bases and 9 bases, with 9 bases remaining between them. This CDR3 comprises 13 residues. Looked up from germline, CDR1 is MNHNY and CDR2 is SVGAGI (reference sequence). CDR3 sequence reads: CASSYSFEGEQFF. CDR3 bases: TGTGCCAGCAGTTACTCCTTTGAGGGTGAGCAGTTCTTC.

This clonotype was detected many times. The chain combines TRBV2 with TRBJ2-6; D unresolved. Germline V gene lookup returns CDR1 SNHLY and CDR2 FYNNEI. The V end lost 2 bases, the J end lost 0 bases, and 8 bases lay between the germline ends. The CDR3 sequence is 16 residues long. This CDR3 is CASSELPSSGANVLTF. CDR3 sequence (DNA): TGTGCCAGCAGTGAATTGCCCAGCTCTGGGGCCAACGTCCTGACTTTC. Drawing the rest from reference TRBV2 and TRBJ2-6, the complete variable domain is EPEVTQTPSHQVTQMGQEVILRCVPISNHLYFYWYRQILGQKVEFLVSFYNNEISEKSEIFDDQFSVERPDGSNFTLKIRSTKLEDSAMYFCASSELPSSGANVLTFGAGSRLTVL.